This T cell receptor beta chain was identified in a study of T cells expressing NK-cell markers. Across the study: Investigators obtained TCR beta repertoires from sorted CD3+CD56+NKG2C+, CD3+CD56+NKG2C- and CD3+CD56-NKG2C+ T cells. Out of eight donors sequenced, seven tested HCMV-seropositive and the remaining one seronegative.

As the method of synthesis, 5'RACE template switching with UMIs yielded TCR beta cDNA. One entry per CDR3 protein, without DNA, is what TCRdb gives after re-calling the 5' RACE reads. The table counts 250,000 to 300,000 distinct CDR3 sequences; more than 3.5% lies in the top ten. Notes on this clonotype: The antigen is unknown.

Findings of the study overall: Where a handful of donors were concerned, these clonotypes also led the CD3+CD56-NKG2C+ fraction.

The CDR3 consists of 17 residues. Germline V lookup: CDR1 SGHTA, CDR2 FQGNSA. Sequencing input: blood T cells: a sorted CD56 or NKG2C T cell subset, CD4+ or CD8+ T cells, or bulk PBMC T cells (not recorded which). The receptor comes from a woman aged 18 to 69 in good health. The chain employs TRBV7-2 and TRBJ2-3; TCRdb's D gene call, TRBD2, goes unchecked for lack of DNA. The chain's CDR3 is CASSQSTSGMSTDTQYF.